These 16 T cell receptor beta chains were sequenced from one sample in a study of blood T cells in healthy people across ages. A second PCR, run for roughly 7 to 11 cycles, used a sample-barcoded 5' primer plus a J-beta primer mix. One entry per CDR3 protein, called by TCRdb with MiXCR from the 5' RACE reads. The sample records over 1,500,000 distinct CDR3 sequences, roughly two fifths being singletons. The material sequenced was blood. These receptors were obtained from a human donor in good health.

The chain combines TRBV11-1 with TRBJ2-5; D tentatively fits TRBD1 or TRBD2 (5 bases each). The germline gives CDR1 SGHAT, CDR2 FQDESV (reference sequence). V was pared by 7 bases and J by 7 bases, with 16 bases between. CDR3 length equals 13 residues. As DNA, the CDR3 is TGTGCCAGCACCTCGACTGGGGCGGGGACCCAGTACTTC. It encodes CASTSTGAGTQYF.

Here the CDR3 reads CASSQQDSDSYEQYF. DNA of the CDR3: TGTGCCAGCAGCCAACAGGACAGTGACTCCTACGAGCAGTACTTC. The chain recombines TRBV4-2 with TRBJ2-7, with D possibly matching TRBD1 (6 bases). Trimming left V 2 bases short and J 0 bases short, with 11 bases between. This CDR3 is 15 amino acids long. Germline assignment: CDR1 LGHNA and CDR2 YNFKEQ.

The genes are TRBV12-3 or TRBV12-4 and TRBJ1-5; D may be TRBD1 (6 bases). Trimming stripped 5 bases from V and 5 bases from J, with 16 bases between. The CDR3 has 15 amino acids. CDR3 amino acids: CASSPTGVSDQPQHF. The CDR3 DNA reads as TGTGCCAGCAGTCCGACAGGTGTGAGTGATCAGCCCCAGCATTTT.

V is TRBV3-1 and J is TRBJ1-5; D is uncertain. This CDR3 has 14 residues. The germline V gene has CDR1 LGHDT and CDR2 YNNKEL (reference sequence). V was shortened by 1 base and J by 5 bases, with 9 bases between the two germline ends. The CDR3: CASSQGQTYQPQHF. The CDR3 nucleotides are TGTGCCAGCAGCCAAGGGCAGACTTATCAGCCCCAGCATTTT.

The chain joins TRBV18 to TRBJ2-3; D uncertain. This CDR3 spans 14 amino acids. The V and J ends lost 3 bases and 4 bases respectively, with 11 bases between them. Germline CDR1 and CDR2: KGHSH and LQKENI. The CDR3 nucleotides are TGTGCCAGCTCACCGGAATGGCGAGCAGATACGCAGTATTTT. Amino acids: CASSPEWRADTQYF.

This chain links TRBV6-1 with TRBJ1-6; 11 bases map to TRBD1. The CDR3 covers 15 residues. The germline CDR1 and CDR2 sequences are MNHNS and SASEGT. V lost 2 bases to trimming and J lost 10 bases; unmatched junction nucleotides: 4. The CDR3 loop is CASSEFGTGGSPLHF. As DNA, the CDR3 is TGTGCCAGCAGTGAATTTGGGACAGGGGGGTCACCCCTCCACTTT.

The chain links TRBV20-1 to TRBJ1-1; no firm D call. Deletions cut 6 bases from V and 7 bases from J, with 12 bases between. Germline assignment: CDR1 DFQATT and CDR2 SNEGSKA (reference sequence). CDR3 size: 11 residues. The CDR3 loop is CSALGWYEAFF. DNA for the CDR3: TGCAGTGCCCTTGGGTGGTATGAAGCTTTCTTT.

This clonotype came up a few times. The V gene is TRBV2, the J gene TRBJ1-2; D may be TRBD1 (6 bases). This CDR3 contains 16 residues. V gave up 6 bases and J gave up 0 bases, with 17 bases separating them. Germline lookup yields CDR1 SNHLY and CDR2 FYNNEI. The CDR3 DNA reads TGTGCCAGCAGCTACCTATCGACAGGAGCTAACTATGGCTACACCTTC. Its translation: CASSYLSTGANYGYTF.

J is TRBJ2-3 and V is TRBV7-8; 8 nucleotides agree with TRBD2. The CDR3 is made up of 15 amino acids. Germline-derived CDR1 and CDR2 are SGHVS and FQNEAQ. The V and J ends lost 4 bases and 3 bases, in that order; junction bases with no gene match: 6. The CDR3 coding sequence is TGTGCCAGCAGCTCAACCGGGACTAGGACAGATACGCAGTATTTT. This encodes CASSSTGTRTDTQYF.

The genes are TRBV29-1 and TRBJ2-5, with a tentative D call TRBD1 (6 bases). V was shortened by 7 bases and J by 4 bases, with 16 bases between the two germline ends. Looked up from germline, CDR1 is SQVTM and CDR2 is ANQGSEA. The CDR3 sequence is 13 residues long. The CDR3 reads CSGKDRPGETQYF. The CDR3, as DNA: TGCAGCGGTAAGGACAGACCTGGAGAGACCCAGTACTTC.

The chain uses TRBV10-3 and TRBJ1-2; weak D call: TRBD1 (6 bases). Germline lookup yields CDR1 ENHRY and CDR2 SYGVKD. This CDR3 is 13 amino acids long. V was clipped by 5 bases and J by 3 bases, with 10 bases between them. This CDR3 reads CAISQGKDYGYTF. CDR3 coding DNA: TGTGCCATCAGTCAGGGGAAGGACTATGGCTACACCTTC.

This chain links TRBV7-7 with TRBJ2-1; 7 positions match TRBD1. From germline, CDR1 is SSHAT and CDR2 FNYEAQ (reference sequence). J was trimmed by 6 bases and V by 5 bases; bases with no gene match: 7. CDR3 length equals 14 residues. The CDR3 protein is CASSKIRTGNEQFF. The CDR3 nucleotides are TGTGCCAGCAGCAAGATCCGGACAGGCAATGAGCAGTTCTTC. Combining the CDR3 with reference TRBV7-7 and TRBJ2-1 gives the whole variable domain GAGVSQSPRYKVTKRGQDVTLRCDPISSHATLYWYQQALGQGPEFLTYFNYEAQPDKSGLPSDRFSAERPEGSISTLTIQRTEQRDSAMYRCASSKIRTGNEQFFGPGTRLTVL.

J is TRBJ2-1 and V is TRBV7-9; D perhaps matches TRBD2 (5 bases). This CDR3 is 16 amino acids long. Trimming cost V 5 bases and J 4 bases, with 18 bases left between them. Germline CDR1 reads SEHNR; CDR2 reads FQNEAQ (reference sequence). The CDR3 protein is CASSPVLAPVYNEQFF. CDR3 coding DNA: TGTGCCAGCAGCCCCGTTCTAGCCCCCGTATACAATGAGCAGTTCTTC.

The CDR3 region has the DNA TGTGCCAGCAGCGCCTCCGGGACTAGCAGAGAGACCCAGTACTTC. Its translation is CASSASGTSRETQYF. The chain joins TRBV9 to TRBJ2-5; 9 bases match TRBD2. CDR1 is SGDLS and CDR2 is YYNGEE in the germline V gene. J was trimmed by 4 bases and V by 3 bases; bases with no gene match: 7. The CDR3 has 15 residues.

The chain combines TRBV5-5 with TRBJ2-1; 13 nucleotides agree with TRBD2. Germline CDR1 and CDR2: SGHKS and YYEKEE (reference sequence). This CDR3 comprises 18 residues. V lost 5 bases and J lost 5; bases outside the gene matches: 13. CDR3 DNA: TGTGCCAGCAGTTCCGGGAGGGGACTAGCGGGGCGAGACAATGAGCAGTTCTTC. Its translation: CASSSGRGLAGRDNEQFF.

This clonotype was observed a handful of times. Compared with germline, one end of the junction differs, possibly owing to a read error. The CDR3 nucleotides read TGTTCCAGCAGCTTTGTAAGGGGGACTGAAGCTTTCTTT. This translates into CSSSFVRGTEAFF. This rearrangement joins TRBV7-9 to TRBJ1-1; weak D call: TRBD1 (6 bases). Looked up from germline, CDR1 is SEHNR and CDR2 is FQNEAQ (reference sequence). This CDR3 is built from 13 residues. Full variable domain (rest looked up from reference TRBV7-9 and TRBJ1-1): DTGVSQNPRHKITKRGQNVTFRCDPISEHNRLYWYRQTLGQGPEFLTYFQNEAQLEKSRLLSDRFSAERPKGSFSTLEIQRTEQGDSAMYLCSSSFVRGTEAFFGQGTRLTVV.